The present entry profiles one TCR beta chain with its context. The target antigen is unknown. V was pared by 3 bases and J by 0 bases, with 13 bases of the junction left unmatched. The germline V gene encodes CDR1 MGHRA and CDR2 YSYEKL. The CDR3 has 18 residues. Naive CD8 cells, CD45RO-negative and positively selected for CCR7, excluded terminally differentiated effector memory CD45RA+ cells. How the authors handled the data: In the immunoSEQ data, sequences were junction-only and lacked quality scores, so filtering differed. The method was immunoSEQ multiplex PCR; TCRdb's version includes in-frame clones alone and lacks a portion of them. The DNA was the basis for D and trimming; V, J and clone size are from that table. Among over 2,000,000 clones listed, 80% to 95% were seen once. The data originate from a study of shared clonotypes between healthy human individuals. Regarding the study as a whole: In having few donors, the study represented limited genetic and exposure-history diversity. Depth was large, yet rarefaction showed that sorted-subset sequencing was incomplete.

The chain carries TRBV4-1 and TRBJ2-7; 8 bases fit TRBD1. The TCR originated in a man aged 18 to 30 in good health. Some clones in this sample may be carry-over from other donors' samples. The material sequenced was naive CD8+ T cells from PBMCs. The CDR3 nucleotides read TGCGCCAGCAGCCATCAAATCCTCGGACAGGGTAGCTCCTACGAGCAGTACTTC. It is translated as CASSHQILGQGSSYEQYF.